These T cell receptor beta chains were read from a single sample in a study of cytomegalovirus exposure and HLA in healthy donors. Libraries were prepared by immunoSEQ multiplex PCR; TCRdb keeps only in-frame clonotypes and omits some of them. The sample includes 130,000 or so clones, about three quarters of them seen just once. Source material: PBMCs. The origin of the receptors is a female donor in good health and CMV-seronegative. The CDR3 runs from the conserved cysteine through the conserved F or W. Each record gives: J gene, D gene, clone size, CDR3 length, V gene, CDR3 protein, CDR3 DNA. D genes are given only for firm matches. Only part of the rows carry a size: once, few, many, or a class if the clone is expanded.

>TRBJ1-4|NA|NA|15|TRBV6-1
CASSESGGDNEKLFF
TGTGCCAGCAGTGAATCGGGGGGGGATAATGAAAAACTGTTTTTT
>TRBJ2-7|TRBD2|NA|15|TRBV4-1
CASSQAQREAAEQYF
TGCGCCAGCAGCCAAGCACAACGGGAGGCCGCCGAGCAGTACTTC
>TRBJ2-2|NA|NA|14|TRBV28
CASKSGRNTGELFF
TGTGCCAGCAAGTCCGGGAGGAACACCGGGGAGCTGTTTTTT
>TRBJ2-5|TRBD1|NA|15|TRBV7-9
CASSSIGQGSETQYF
TGTGCCAGCAGCTCGATTGGACAGGGGTCCGAGACCCAGTACTTC
>TRBJ2-7|TRBD2|NA|14|TRBV7-8
CASSSRTSGHEQYF
TGTGCCAGCAGCTCGAGGACTAGCGGGCACGAGCAGTACTTC
>TRBJ2-5|TRBD1|NA|15|TRBV19
CASSRNTQGLETQYF
TGTGCCAGTAGTAGAAATACACAGGGGTTAGAGACCCAGTACTTC
>TRBJ1-4|TRBD1|NA|14|TRBV11-2
CASSFGQGNEKLFF
TGTGCCAGCAGCTTTGGACAGGGAAATGAAAAACTGTTTTTT
>TRBJ1-3|NA|few|13|TRBV2
CASIQGLGNTIYF
TGTGCCAGCATTCAGGGGCTGGGAAACACCATATATTTT
>TRBJ2-1|TRBD1|NA|15|TRBV5-6
CASSLGTGTYNEQFF
TGTGCCAGCAGCTTGGGGACAGGAACCTACAATGAGCAGTTCTTC
>TRBJ2-1|TRBD2|NA|17|TRBV9
CASSVVGETSGRYEQFF
TGTGCCAGCAGCGTAGTGGGGGAGACTAGCGGGAGGTATGAGCAGTTCTTC
>TRBJ2-3|NA|few|13|TRBV18
CASSPRDTDTQYF
TGTGCCAGCTCACCACGAGACACAGATACGCAGTATTTT
>TRBJ1-2|NA|few|15|TRBV19
CASSPRRGRDYGYTF
TGTGCCAGTAGCCCGAGACGGGGGAGAGACTATGGCTACACCTTC
>TRBJ2-7|NA|once|15|TRBV7-9
CASSPLQGLNYEQYF
TGTGCCAGCAGCCCGCTGCAGGGCCTTAACTACGAGCAGTACTTC
>TRBJ2-2|TRBD2|NA|14|TRBV27
CASSFRGGTGELFF
TGTGCCAGCAGTTTCCGGGGGGGGACCGGGGAGCTGTTTTTT
>TRBJ1-3|NA|few|16|TRBV28
CASSLTRAGRGNTIYF
TGTGCCAGCAGTTTAACGAGGGCTGGACGTGGAAACACCATATATTTT
>TRBJ2-7|TRBD1|NA|15|TRBV4-1
CASSQVKGTDYEQYF
TGCGCCAGCAGCCAAGTAAAAGGGACAGACTACGAGCAGTACTTC
>TRBJ2-7|TRBD2|NA|15|TRBV5-1
CASSPGLAGVYEQYF
TGCGCCAGCAGTCCGGGACTAGCGGGAGTTTACGAGCAGTACTTC
>TRBJ1-2|NA|NA|16|TRBV6-5
CASSYSGSGVPYGYTF
TGTGCCAGCAGTTACTCGGGCAGCGGGGTCCCCTATGGCTACACCTTC
>TRBJ2-7|NA|NA|15|TRBV5-1
CASSPVIGGPYEQYF
TGCGCCAGCAGCCCGGTGATAGGGGGACCCTACGAGCAGTACTTC
>TRBJ2-6|NA|NA|15|TRBV15
CATSLRSSGANVLTF
TGTGCCACCAGCTTGCGCTCCTCTGGGGCCAACGTCCTGACTTTC
>TRBJ1-1|NA|few|14|TRBV4-1
CASSRQGWDTEAFF
TGCGCCAGCAGCCGCCAGGGGTGGGACACTGAAGCTTTCTTT
>TRBJ2-7|TRBD1|NA|15|TRBV11-2
CASSHPGTGSHEQYF
TGTGCCAGCAGCCATCCCGGGACAGGGAGCCACGAGCAGTACTTC
>TRBJ2-1|TRBD2|NA|16|TRBV7-9
CASSLAGGAEASGQFF
TGTGCCAGCAGCTTAGCCGGGGGGGCGGAGGCTAGCGGGCAGTTCTTC
>TRBJ1-5|NA|NA|15|TRBV6-1
CAISGPQAYNQPQHF
TGTGCCATCAGTGGGCCGCAGGCTTACAATCAGCCCCAGCATTTT
>TRBJ1-4|TRBD1|few|15|TRBV28
CASSFLTGGNEKLFF
TGTGCCAGCAGTTTCCTGACAGGGGGCAATGAAAAACTGTTTTTT
>TRBJ1-2|TRBD1|NA|14|TRBV6-1
CASSEGAGGDGYTF
TGTGCCAGCAGTGAAGGGGCAGGGGGAGATGGCTACACCTTC
>TRBJ1-2|TRBD1|NA|13|TRBV19
CASSAGQVPGYTF
TGTGCCAGTAGTGCAGGACAGGTCCCGGGCTACACCTTC
>TRBJ2-7|NA|NA|15|TRBV13
CASSFIVAAMDEQYF
TGTGCCAGCAGCTTCATAGTAGCGGCGATGGACGAGCAGTACTTC
>TRBJ1-6|NA|NA|15|TRBV6-5
CASSSGETYNSPLHF
TGTGCCAGCAGTTCGGGAGAAACTTATAATTCACCCCTCCACTTT
>TRBJ2-7|TRBD1|NA|13|TRBV2
CASSAGTGDSEYF
TGTGCCAGCAGCGCCGGGACAGGGGATTCGGAGTACTTC